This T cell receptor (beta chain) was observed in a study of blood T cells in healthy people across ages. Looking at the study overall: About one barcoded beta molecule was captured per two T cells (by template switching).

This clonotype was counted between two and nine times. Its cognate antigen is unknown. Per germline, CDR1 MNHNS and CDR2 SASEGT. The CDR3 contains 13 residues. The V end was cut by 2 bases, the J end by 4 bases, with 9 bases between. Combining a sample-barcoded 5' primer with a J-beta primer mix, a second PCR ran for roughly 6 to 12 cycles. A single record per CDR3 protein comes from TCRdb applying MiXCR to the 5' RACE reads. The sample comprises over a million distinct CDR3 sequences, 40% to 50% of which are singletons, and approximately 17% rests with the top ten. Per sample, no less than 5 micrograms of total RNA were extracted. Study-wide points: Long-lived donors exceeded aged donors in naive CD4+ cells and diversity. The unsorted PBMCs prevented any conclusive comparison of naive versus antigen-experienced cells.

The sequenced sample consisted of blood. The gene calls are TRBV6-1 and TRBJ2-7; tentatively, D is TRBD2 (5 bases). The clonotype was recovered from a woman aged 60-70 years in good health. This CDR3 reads CASSEKLAYEQYF. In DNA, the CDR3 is TGTGCCAGCAGTGAAAAGCTAGCTTACGAGCAGTACTTC.